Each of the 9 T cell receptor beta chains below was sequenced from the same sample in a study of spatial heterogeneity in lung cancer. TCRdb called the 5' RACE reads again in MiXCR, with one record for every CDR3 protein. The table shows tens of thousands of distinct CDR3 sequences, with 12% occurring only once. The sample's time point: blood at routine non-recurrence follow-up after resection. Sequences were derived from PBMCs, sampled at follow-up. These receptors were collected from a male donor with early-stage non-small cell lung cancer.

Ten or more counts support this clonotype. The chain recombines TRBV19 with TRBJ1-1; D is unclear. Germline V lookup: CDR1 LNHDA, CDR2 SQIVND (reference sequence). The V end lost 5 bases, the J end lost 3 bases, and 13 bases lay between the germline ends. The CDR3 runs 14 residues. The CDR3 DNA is TGTGCCAGTAGTCACCCAAGTGAATACACTGAAGCTTTCTTT. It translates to CASSHPSEYTEAFF.

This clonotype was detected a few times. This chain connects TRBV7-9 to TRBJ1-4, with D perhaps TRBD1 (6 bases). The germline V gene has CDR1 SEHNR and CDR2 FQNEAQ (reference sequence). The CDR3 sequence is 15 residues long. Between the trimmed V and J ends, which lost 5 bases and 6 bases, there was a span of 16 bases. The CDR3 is CASSPPASGDEKLFF. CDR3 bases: TGTGCCAGCAGCCCCCCTGCGTCAGGGGATGAAAAACTGTTTTTT.

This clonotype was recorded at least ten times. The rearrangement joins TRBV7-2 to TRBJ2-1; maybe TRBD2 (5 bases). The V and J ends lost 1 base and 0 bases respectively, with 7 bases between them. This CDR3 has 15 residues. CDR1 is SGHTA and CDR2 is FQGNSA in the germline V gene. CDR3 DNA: TGTGCCAGCAGCTTAGGCGGGTACTCCTACAATGAGCAGTTCTTC. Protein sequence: CASSLGGYSYNEQFF.

CDR3 sequence reads: CSASAGAVRETQYF. DNA of the CDR3: TGCAGTGCTAGCGCGGGAGCGGTTAGAGAGACCCAGTACTTC. The genes are TRBV20-1 and TRBJ2-5; TRBD2 agrees at 7 bases. CDR1 is DFQATT and CDR2 is SNEGSKA in the germline V gene (reference sequence). V shed 3 bases and J 4 bases; nucleotides not matched to a gene: 8. The CDR3 length is 14 residues.

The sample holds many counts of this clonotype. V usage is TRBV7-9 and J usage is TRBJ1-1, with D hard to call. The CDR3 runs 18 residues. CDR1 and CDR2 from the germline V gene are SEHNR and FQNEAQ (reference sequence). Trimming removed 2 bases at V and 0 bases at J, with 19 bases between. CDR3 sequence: CASSLSTDLGYMNTEAFF. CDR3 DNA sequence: TGTGCCAGCAGCTTAAGTACAGACTTGGGGTACATGAACACTGAAGCTTTCTTT.

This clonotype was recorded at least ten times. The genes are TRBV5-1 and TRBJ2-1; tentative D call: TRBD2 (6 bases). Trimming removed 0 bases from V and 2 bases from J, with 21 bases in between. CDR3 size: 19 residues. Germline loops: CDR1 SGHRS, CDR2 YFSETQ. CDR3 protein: CASSLDNLVWRETYNEQFF. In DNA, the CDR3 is TGCGCCAGCAGCTTGGATAACTTGGTGTGGAGGGAGACCTACAATGAGCAGTTCTTC. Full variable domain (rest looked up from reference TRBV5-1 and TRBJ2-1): KAGVTQTPRYLIKTRGQQVTLSCSPISGHRSVSWYQQTPGQGLQFLFEYFSETQRNKGNFPGRFSGRQFSNSRSEMNVSTLELGDSALYLCASSLDNLVWRETYNEQFFGPGTRLTVL.

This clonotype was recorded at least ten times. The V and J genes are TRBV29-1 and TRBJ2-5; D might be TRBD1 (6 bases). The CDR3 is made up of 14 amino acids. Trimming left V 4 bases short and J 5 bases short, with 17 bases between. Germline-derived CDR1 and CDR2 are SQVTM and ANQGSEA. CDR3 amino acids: CSVAGTPFLETQYF. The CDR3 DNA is TGCAGCGTTGCCGGGACACCGTTCCTGGAGACCCAGTACTTC.

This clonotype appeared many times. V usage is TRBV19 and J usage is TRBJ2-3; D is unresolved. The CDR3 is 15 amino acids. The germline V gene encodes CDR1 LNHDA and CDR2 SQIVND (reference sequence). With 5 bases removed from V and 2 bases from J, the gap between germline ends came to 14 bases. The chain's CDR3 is CASSPQRAHTDTQYF. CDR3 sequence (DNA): TGTGCCAGTAGTCCTCAGAGAGCACACACAGATACGCAGTATTTT.

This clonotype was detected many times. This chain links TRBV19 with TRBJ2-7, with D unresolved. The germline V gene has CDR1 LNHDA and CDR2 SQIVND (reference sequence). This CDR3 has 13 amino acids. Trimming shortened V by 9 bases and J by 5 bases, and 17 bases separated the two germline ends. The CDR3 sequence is CASSGPDGNEQYF. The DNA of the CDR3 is TGTGCCAGCTCCGGCCCCGATGGGAACGAGCAGTACTTC.